The present T cell receptor (beta chain) was sequenced within a study of beta chain features in type 1 diabetes (dated by TCRdb to 2017 to 2018). As for the study more broadly: No differences in mean age, gender distribution, total cell number or subset yield were found between patients and healthy donors. A total of 100 million to 110 million sorted cells were examined across all samples, and a strong correlation was observed between cell number per subset and RNA yield. In the study, TCRB repertoires of sorted circulating CD4+ T cell subsets from recently diagnosed type 1 diabetes patients were compared with those of matched healthy donors. Regulatory and stem cell-like memory subsets were isolated from only 8 patients and roughly 8 healthy donors, whereas naive and central memory subsets came from all 30 or so donors.

The entire isolated RNA was reverse transcribed using the High Capacity cDNA Reverse Transcription Kit, and thus expressed TCRB transcripts were sequenced. Deep immunoSEQ sequencing was applied to naive, central memory and regulatory T cell samples, giving an average of around 3.8 million total reads per sample. After sorted cells were lysed in RLT buffer, RNA was extracted with DNase-treated RNeasy Micro or Mini kits, with the choice depending on cell number. Each cell subset was processed separately to prevent cross-contamination, with patient and healthy donor samples processed together. The immunoSEQ multiplex PCR was used to amplify TCRB sequences from cDNA, generating 87-bp fragments that spanned the CDR3 region. Sequencing of the amplicons was done on the Illumina HiSeq platform. The paper's processing steps were these. Synthetic template baselines were used to correct PCR bias computationally, reads within Hamming distance 2 were collapsed, and singletons that could not be merged were discarded. Reads were aligned against IMGT so that V, D and J genes, CDR3 length and insertions or deletions at six rearrangement sites could be assigned. Clonotype counts were normalized to sorted cell number within each subset before computing true diversity and Gini coefficients with the tcR R package. The overlap coefficient, calculated on TCRB nucleotide sequences, was used to quantify repertoire sharing. As a proxy for the pre-selection repertoire, out-of-frame TCRB sequences from naive cells were analyzed. Imported from immuneACCESS, the table was reduced by TCRdb to in-frame sequences with V and J called. These copies leave out some clones; in studies compared against another copy, an unresolved V gene accounts for under half, and the cause of the remainder is not known. The D gene and trimming were derived from the DNA, and the V and J assignments and clone size from that table. The sample data list about 700,000 clones, and around an eighth of these were observed just once. The top ten clones comprise less than 0.025% of the sample.

A note on this clone: Its antigen is unknown. There are no base qualities to consult, and no much larger clone falls within one base.

Broader findings and caveats from the paper: Sequencing cDNA rather than genomic DNA could over-represent highly expressing activated cells, although activation and CD3 levels did not differ between groups. Naive, central memory and regulatory TCRB repertoires appeared to be more similar among patients than among healthy donors. A moderate but significant shortening of TCRB CDR3 length was observed in type 1 diabetes patients in all four CD4+ subsets. Shorter templates might be favored by PCR, yet because patient and control samples were amplified and corrected together, any such skew would affect both groups equally. At VDJ recombination sites, patients with type 1 diabetes made fewer insertions and deleted more nucleotides, a pattern implying thymic rearrangement abnormalities. Because small numbers of individuals were included in the HLA sub-analyses, any influence of HLA type on TCRB rearrangement was left unresolved.

Each donor gave one peripheral blood draw, averaging approximately 120 mL, which was collected into heparinised tubes. A BD FACSAria II was used to sort naive, central memory, regulatory and stem cell-like memory CD4+ T cells with a panel that included CD45RO, CCR7, CD25, CD127, CD95 and CD27. Every sorted population had a purity above 98%. PBMCs were isolated right away by Lymphoprep density gradient centrifugation and were stained directly, without culture. To minimize batch effects, samples were stained and sorted in pairs, one healthy donor with one patient per experiment. The sequence derives from a man between 18 and 35 years old with type 1 diabetes. The specimen was naive CD4+ T cells from blood. The cell subset or site label corresponds to: true naive CD4+ T cells.

The CDR3 region reads CASSGGLAGAPSLYEQYF. The nucleotide sequence reads TGTGCCAGCAGCGGGGGACTAGCGGGGGCCCCGTCCCTCTACGAGCAGTACTTC. The V and J genes are TRBV9 and TRBJ2-7; 14 bases in the junction line up with TRBD2. Clipping removes 3 bases from V and 3 bases from J, with 11 as the unmatched junction base count. From the germline V gene, CDR1 is SGDLS and CDR2 is YYNGEE. From cysteine to phenylalanine, the CDR3 is 18 amino acids long. Here the CDR3 DNA is all that survives: 54 bases in frame from base 1.